These 4 T cell receptor beta chains came from one sample sequenced in a study of regulatory T cells in long-lasting Graves disease. Regarding time point: persistent/refractory GD, antithyroid drugs over 5 years with positive TRAb. From PBMCs, RNA was extracted and then used to make the TCR library. TCR beta libraries were built with iRepertoire HTBI primers and Arm-PCR of CDR3 regions. MiXCR, applied by TCRdb to the multiplex PCR reads, yields one record per CDR3 protein. Seen here are some 430,000 distinct CDR3 sequences, around a fifth observed once, and the top ten hold roughly 7.1%. Sequencing used peripheral blood mononuclear cells (PBMCs), obtained when the disease was refractory, from a patient treated with antithyroid drugs. These TCRs come from a female donor with Graves disease.

Comments on this clonotype: A far more abundant clone sits one base away, making this likely a read error. The chain employs TRBV6-9 and TRBJ2-5, with TRBD2 identical over 8 bases. V shed 3 bases and J 5 bases; nucleotides not matched to a gene: 11. The CDR3 runs to 16 residues. CDR1 and CDR2 from the germline V gene are MNHGY and SVAAGI. The CDR3 DNA reads as TGTGCCAGCAGTTACAAGGGGTTAGCGGGATGCGAGACCCAGTACTTC. It is translated as CASSYKGLAGCETQYF.

The chain carries TRBV9 and TRBJ1-1; D might be TRBD1 (6 bases). The germline V gene has CDR1 SGDLS and CDR2 YYNGEE. CDR3 size: 19 residues. Trimming removed 0 bases from V and 1 base from J, with 22 bases in between. CDR3 loop: CASSVALGDARGTNTEAFF. As DNA, the CDR3 is TGTGCCAGCAGCGTAGCTTTGGGGGATGCCAGGGGAACGAACACTGAAGCTTTCTTT.

The sample holds many counts of this clonotype. CDR3 DNA sequence: TGTGCCACCAGTGACCCCCGACAGTACCAAGAGACCCAGTACTTC. Translated, it gives CATSDPRQYQETQYF. The J gene is TRBJ2-5, the V gene TRBV24-1, with a possible D match to TRBD1 (5 bases). The CDR3 extends over 15 amino acids. CDR1 is KGHDR, CDR2 SFDVKD, per germline. Trimming shortened V by 4 bases and J by 0 bases, and 11 bases separated the two germline ends.

V is TRBV19 and J is TRBJ2-2; D unresolved. CDR1 LNHDA and CDR2 SQIVND come from the germline V gene (reference sequence). The V end was cut by 5 bases, the J end by 6 bases, with 13 bases between. The CDR3 loop spans 14 amino acids. Here the CDR3 DNA reads TGTGCCAGTAGTCCTAGGCCCGACGCCGGGGAGCTGTTTTTT. Its translation: CASSPRPDAGELFF.